One T cell receptor beta chain is described in this entry. This record comes from a study of T cell repertoires in ileal Crohn's disease. The length of the CDR3 is 14 residues. CDR1 and CDR2 from the germline V gene are SGDLS and YYNGEE. V was clipped by 2 bases and J by 2 bases, with 10 bases between them. Generated by immunoSEQ multiplex PCR, the TCRdb table keeps only in-frame clones and is missing some. Of some 60,000 clones listed, about 89% are singletons. Time point in this sample: neoterminal ileum biopsy at postoperative endoscopy, about 6 months after surgery. The TCR sequence derives from an adult with Crohn's disease. The chain recombines TRBV9 with TRBJ1-2; possibly TRBD1 for D (6 bases). The sequencing sample was made of ileal tissue. As DNA, the CDR3 is TGTGCCAGCAGCGTGGACAGTTACAACTATGGCTACACCTTC. This gives the protein CASSVDSYNYGYTF.